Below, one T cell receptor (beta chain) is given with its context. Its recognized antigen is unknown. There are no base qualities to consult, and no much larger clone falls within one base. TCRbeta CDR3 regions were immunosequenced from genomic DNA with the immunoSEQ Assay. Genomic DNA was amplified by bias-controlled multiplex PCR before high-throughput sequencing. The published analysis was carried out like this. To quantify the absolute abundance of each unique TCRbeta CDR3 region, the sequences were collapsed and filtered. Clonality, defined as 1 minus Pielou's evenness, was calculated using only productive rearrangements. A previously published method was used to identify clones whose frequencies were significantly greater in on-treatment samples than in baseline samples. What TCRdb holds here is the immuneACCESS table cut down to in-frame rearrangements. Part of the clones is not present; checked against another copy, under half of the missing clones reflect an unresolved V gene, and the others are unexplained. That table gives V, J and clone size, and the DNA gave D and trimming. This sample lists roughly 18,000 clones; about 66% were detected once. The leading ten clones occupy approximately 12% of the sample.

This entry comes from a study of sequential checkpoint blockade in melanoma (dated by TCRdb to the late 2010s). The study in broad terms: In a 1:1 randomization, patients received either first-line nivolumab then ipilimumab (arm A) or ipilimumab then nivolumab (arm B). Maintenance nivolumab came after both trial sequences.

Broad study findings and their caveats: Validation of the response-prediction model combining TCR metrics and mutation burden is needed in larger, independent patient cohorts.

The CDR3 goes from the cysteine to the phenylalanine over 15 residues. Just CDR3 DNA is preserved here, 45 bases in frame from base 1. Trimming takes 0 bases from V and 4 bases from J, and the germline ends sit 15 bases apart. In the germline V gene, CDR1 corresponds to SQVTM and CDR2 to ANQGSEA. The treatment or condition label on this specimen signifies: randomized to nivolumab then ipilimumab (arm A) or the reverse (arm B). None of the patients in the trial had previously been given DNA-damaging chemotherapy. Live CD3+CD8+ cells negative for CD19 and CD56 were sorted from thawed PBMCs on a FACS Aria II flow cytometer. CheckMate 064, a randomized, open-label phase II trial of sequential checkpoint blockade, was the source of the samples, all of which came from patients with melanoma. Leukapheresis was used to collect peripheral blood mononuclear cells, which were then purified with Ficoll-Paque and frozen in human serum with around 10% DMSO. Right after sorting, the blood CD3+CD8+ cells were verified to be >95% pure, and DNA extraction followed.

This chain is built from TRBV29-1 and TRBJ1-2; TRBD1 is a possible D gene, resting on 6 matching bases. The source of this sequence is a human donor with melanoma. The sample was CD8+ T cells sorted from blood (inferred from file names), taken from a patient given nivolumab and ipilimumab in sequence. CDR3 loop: CSVEDRRGATYGYTF. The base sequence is TGCAGCGTTGAAGATCGTCGGGGGGCGACCTATGGCTACACCTTC.